Following are 24 T cell receptor beta chains from one sample sequenced in a study of identical twins. MiXCR was run by TCRdb on the 5' RACE reads, yielding one entry per CDR3 protein. The table lists about 700,000 distinct CDR3 sequences, over 8.5% of them singletons. The same data also went into a second study, on yellow fever vaccine responses in identical twins.

Sequenced input: PBMCs. These receptors were collected from a woman under 30 in good health.

V is TRBV27 and J is TRBJ2-5; 8 positions match TRBD1. Trimming at V came to 3 bases and at J to 4 bases, leaving 4 bases not matched to a gene. The germline CDR1 and CDR2 sequences are MNHEY and SMNVEV (reference sequence). The CDR3 is 14 amino acids. The CDR3 protein is CASSFRTGRETQYF. Here the CDR3 DNA reads TGTGCCAGCAGTTTCCGGACAGGGAGAGAGACCCAGTACTTC.

The table lists this clonotype with a few counts. The rearrangement joins TRBV7-9 to TRBJ2-7; the match to TRBD2 covers 13 bases. Losses at the gene ends were 5 bases for V and 3 bases for J; bases not matched to a gene: 7. This CDR3 contains 16 residues. Germline CDR1 SEHNR, CDR2 FQNEAQ (reference sequence). CDR3 sequence: CASSPLLAGGVYEQYF. DNA for the CDR3: TGTGCCAGCAGCCCTCTACTAGCGGGAGGGGTCTACGAGCAGTACTTC.

This clonotype was seen repeatedly, ten times or more. This rearrangement joins TRBV6-5 to TRBJ1-2; D is ambiguous. This CDR3 spans 12 amino acids. V dropped 10 bases and J dropped 6 bases, with 15 bases sitting between them. In germline, CDR1 is MNHEY, CDR2 SVGAGI. CDR3: CAIRRLGHGYTF. The CDR3 nucleotides are TGTGCCATACGACGACTTGGGCATGGCTACACCTTC.

The genes are TRBV3-1 and TRBJ2-1; D is perhaps TRBD1 or TRBD2 (5 bases each). V was clipped by 0 bases and J by 4 bases, with 19 bases between them. Germline values: CDR1 LGHDT, CDR2 YNNKEL (reference sequence). This CDR3 has 18 residues. The CDR3 region is CASSQDRGKLGPYNEQFF. The CDR3 bases are TGTGCCAGCAGCCAAGATCGGGGCAAATTAGGCCCTTACAATGAGCAGTTCTTC.

This clonotype was seen only a few times. V is TRBV7-9 and J is TRBJ2-3, with D unclear. The CDR3 sequence is 17 residues long. Germline V gene data show CDR1 as SEHNR and CDR2 as FQNEAQ (reference sequence). V was pared by 1 base and J by 0 bases, with 14 bases between. The CDR3: CASSLEEVLSSTDTQYF. CDR3 DNA: TGTGCCAGCAGCTTAGAAGAAGTCCTCTCTAGCACAGATACGCAGTATTTT.

This clonotype was picked up a small number of times. The chain is built from TRBV20-1 and TRBJ2-4, with 12 bases identical to TRBD2. Losses at the gene ends were 6 bases for V and 1 base for J; bases not matched to a gene: 4. The germline V gene has CDR1 DFQATT and CDR2 SNEGSKA (reference sequence). This CDR3 region has 15 residues. CDR3 sequence (DNA): TGCAGTGCGAGACTAGCGGGAGAGGCCAAAAACATTCAGTACTTC. Protein product: CSARLAGEAKNIQYF.

The chain uses TRBV14 and TRBJ2-5; 8 bases fit TRBD2. CDR1 and CDR2 (germline): SGHDN, FVKESK. Trimming cost V 0 bases and J 4 bases; bases outside gene matches: 7. This CDR3 is built from 16 residues. The CDR3 spells CASSQDYGRAGETQYF. In nucleotides, the CDR3 is TGTGCCAGCAGCCAAGATTACGGGAGGGCTGGAGAGACCCAGTACTTC. Using reference TRBV14 and TRBJ2-5 for the parts outside the CDR3, the full variable domain is EAGVTQFPSHSVIEKGQTVTLRCDPISGHDNLYWYRRVMGKEIKFLLHFVKESKQDESGMPNNRFLAERTGGTYSTLKVQPAELEDSGVYFCASSQDYGRAGETQYFGPGTRLLVL.

This clonotype was detected many times. The rearrangement joins TRBV11-2 to TRBJ2-1; D is ambiguous. Looked up from germline, CDR1 is SGHAT and CDR2 is FQNNGV. V lost 7 bases, J lost 7 bases, and 17 bases lay in between. The CDR3 runs to 14 residues. CDR3 amino acids: CASIKSGPVNEQFF. As DNA, the CDR3 is TGTGCCAGCATAAAGTCCGGGCCGGTGAATGAGCAGTTCTTC.

This clonotype was seen more than once but under ten times. This chain connects TRBV6-2 or TRBV6-3 to TRBJ2-7, with D perhaps TRBD2 (6 bases). The V end was cut by 5 bases, the J end by 3 bases, with 11 bases between. CDR1 MNHEY and CDR2 SVGEGT come from the germline V gene. This CDR3 has 13 residues. The CDR3 DNA reads as TGTGCCAGCAGTCCTCGGACTAACTACGAGCAGTACTTC. Its protein product is CASSPRTNYEQYF.

This chain links TRBV15 with TRBJ2-3; D remains ambiguous. From germline, CDR1 is LNHNV and CDR2 YYDKDF (reference sequence). With 0 bases removed from V and 2 bases from J, the gap between germline ends came to 9 bases. CDR3 length: 15 residues. CDR3 nucleotides: TGTGCCACCAGCAGAGACTACATTCCCACAGATACGCAGTATTTT. Its translation is CATSRDYIPTDTQYF.

V usage is TRBV2 and J usage is TRBJ1-4; D uncertain. The CDR3 extends over 13 amino acids. CDR1 SNHLY and CDR2 FYNNEI come from the germline V gene. V lost 6 bases to trimming and J lost 8 bases, with 13 bases between them. CDR3 loop: CASRENVGEKLFF. The DNA of the CDR3 is TGTGCCAGCAGGGAAAATGTTGGGGAAAAACTGTTTTTT.

The CDR3 bases are TGCAGCGTCACCCTGGGGGGGATGAACACTGAAGCTTTCTTT. Amino acids: CSVTLGGMNTEAFF. The chain recombines TRBV29-1 with TRBJ1-1; the D gene is possibly TRBD1 (5 bases). This CDR3 spans 14 amino acids. The germline V gene encodes CDR1 SQVTM and CDR2 ANQGSEA. Trimming left V 6 bases short and J 0 bases short, with 14 bases between. Variable domain in full (rest from reference TRBV29-1 and TRBJ1-1): SAVISQKPSRDICQRGTSLTIQCQVDSQVTMMFWYRQQPGQSLTLIATANQGSEATYESGFVIDKFPISRPNLTFSTLTVSNMSPEDSSIYLCSVTLGGMNTEAFFGQGTRLTVV.

This clonotype has more than one count but fewer than ten. The chain joins TRBV20-1 to TRBJ1-1; a weak D match, TRBD1 (6 bases). V lost 0 bases to trimming and J lost 1 base, with 9 bases between them. The germline gives CDR1 DFQATT, CDR2 SNEGSKA (reference sequence). The CDR3 runs 14 residues. In DNA, the CDR3 is TGCAGTGCTAGAGATACAGGGACGAACACTGAAGCTTTCTTT. It codes for CSARDTGTNTEAFF.

This clonotype was observed at least ten times. V and J are TRBV20-1 and TRBJ2-3, with 11 bases fitting TRBD2. V was clipped by 5 bases and J by 5 bases; unmatched bases: 15. The length of the CDR3 is 17 residues. The germline V gene encodes CDR1 DFQATT and CDR2 SNEGSKA (reference sequence). The CDR3 loop is CSAPGGLAGSSGDTQYF. The CDR3 nucleotides are TGCAGTGCTCCCGGTGGACTAGCGGGTTCCTCAGGAGATACGCAGTATTTT.

This clonotype was seen more than once but under ten times. This CDR3 is CASSSRGLSEQFF. DNA of the CDR3: TGTGCCAGCAGTTCCAGGGGGCTGAGTGAGCAGTTCTTC. This chain links TRBV27 with TRBJ2-1; TRBD1 aligns across 8 bases. CDR3 length: 13 residues. CDR1 is MNHEY, CDR2 SMNVEV, per germline (reference sequence). V was pared by 4 bases and J by 9 bases, with 5 bases of the junction left unmatched.

In its sample, this clonotype was seen a few times. The chain has TRBV6-1 and TRBJ2-3, with 9 bases identical to TRBD2. J was trimmed by 2 bases and V by 6 bases; bases with no gene match: 12. Germline-derived CDR1 and CDR2 are MNHNS and SASEGT. CDR3 length: 17 amino acids. CDR3 DNA sequence: TGTGCCAGCAGCCCCGGGGGCGCGGGGGGGCCCACAGATACGCAGTATTTT. Its translation: CASSPGGAGGPTDTQYF.

The chain uses TRBV5-1 and TRBJ2-4; 7 nucleotides agree with TRBD1. Germline loops: CDR1 SGHRS, CDR2 YFSETQ. The CDR3 extends over 13 amino acids. The V and J ends lost 6 bases and 9 bases, in that order; junction bases with no gene match: 9. The CDR3 sequence is CASTWGQSGIQYF. In DNA form, the CDR3 reads TGCGCCAGCACTTGGGGACAGTCTGGCATTCAGTACTTC. Variable domain in full (rest from reference TRBV5-1 and TRBJ2-4): KAGVTQTPRYLIKTRGQQVTLSCSPISGHRSVSWYQQTPGQGLQFLFEYFSETQRNKGNFPGRFSGRQFSNSRSEMNVSTLELGDSALYLCASTWGQSGIQYFGAGTRLSVL.

This clonotype was counted between two and nine times. The V and J genes are TRBV3-1 and TRBJ2-1, with TRBD2 identical over 7 bases. The germline CDR1 and CDR2 sequences are LGHDT and YNNKEL (reference sequence). Trimming cost V 4 bases and J 2 bases; bases outside gene matches: 11. The CDR3 sequence is 17 residues long. The CDR3 sequence is CASSPKGGRAPYNEQFF. The CDR3 coding sequence is TGTGCCAGCAGCCCGAAGGGAGGGAGGGCCCCCTACAATGAGCAGTTCTTC.

The chain employs TRBV9 and TRBJ2-2; 8 bases fit TRBD1. With 1 base clipped from V and 11 bases from J, the junction kept 7 bases outside the gene matches. This CDR3 has 14 residues. Germline V lookup: CDR1 SGDLS, CDR2 YYNGEE. The CDR3 sequence is CASSVRFGQGELFF. Here the CDR3 DNA reads TGTGCCAGCAGCGTACGCTTTGGACAGGGCGAGCTGTTTTTT.

This clonotype was counted a few times. The chain employs TRBV5-1 and TRBJ2-1, with 16 nucleotides matching TRBD2. The junction had 9 bases not matched to a gene; V was cut back by 6 bases and J by 6 bases. CDR3 size: 17 residues. Germline V gene data show CDR1 as SGHRS and CDR2 as YFSETQ. The CDR3 nucleotides are TGCGCCAGCATTGGATTGGGACTAGCGGGGGGGCCCAATGAGCAGTTCTTC. It translates to CASIGLGLAGGPNEQFF.

This clonotype was picked up a small number of times. V usage is TRBV6-5 and J usage is TRBJ2-2; D is undetermined. V was pared by 4 bases and J by 7 bases, with 10 bases between. The germline V gene encodes CDR1 MNHEY and CDR2 SVGAGI. The CDR3 length is 13 residues. CDR3 bases: TGTGCCAGCAGTTTATCTGGGGTCGGGGAGCTGTTTTTT. Amino acid sequence: CASSLSGVGELFF.

This clonotype was detected many times. The chain links TRBV5-1 to TRBJ1-2; 8 bases align to TRBD1. The germline gives CDR1 SGHRS, CDR2 YFSETQ. The CDR3 spans 14 residues. The V and J ends lost 0 bases and 4 bases, in that order; junction bases with no gene match: 2. Here the CDR3 DNA reads TGCGCCAGCAGCTTGGAAGGACAGGGCTATGGCTACACCTTC. It codes for CASSLEGQGYGYTF.

V usage is TRBV9 and J usage is TRBJ2-2; the match to TRBD1 covers 7 bases. This CDR3 is 15 amino acids long. From germline, CDR1 is SGDLS and CDR2 YYNGEE. Trimming cost V 3 bases and J 1 base; bases outside gene matches: 3. CDR3 sequence: CASSDRQGNTGELFF. The CDR3 DNA follows: TGTGCCAGCAGCGACAGACAGGGGAACACCGGGGAGCTGTTTTTT. Drawing the rest from reference TRBV9 and TRBJ2-2, the complete variable domain is DSGVTQTPKHLITATGQRVTLRCSPRSGDLSVYWYQQSLDQGLQFLIQYYNGEERAKGNILERFSAQQFPDLHSELNLSSLELGDSALYFCASSDRQGNTGELFFGEGSRLTVL.

V gene TRBV20-1 combines with J gene TRBJ1-6, with 8 nucleotides matching TRBD1. With V trimmed by 1 base and J by 3 bases, 5 bases remained unmatched. CDR3 size: 16 residues. Per germline, CDR1 DFQATT and CDR2 SNEGSKA (reference sequence). The CDR3 reads CSARGPTGVYNSPLHF. CDR3 DNA sequence: TGCAGTGCTAGAGGCCCGACAGGGGTCTATAATTCACCCCTCCACTTT.